This T cell receptor beta chain stems from a study of OX40 agonist ivuxolimab in advanced cancers. As for the study in general: Patients were dosed with the agonistic anti-OX40 (CD134) antibody ivuxolimab. Earlier anti-PD-1, anti-PD-L1 or anti-CTLA-4 therapy was permitted; roughly 37% had received some. General study points: CD4+ T cells averaged fewer expanded clones than CD8+ T cells. Partial responders dosed at 0.1-3.0 mg/kg displayed clonal expansion ranking among the lowest.

Germline lookup yields CDR1 MNHEY and CDR2 SMNVEV (reference sequence). The CDR3 is 15 amino acids. V gave up 6 bases and J gave up 0 bases, with 11 bases separating them. Data came from immunoSEQ multiplex PCR; TCRdb stores just in-frame clones and leaves some out. The data contain tens of thousands of clones, roughly nine tenths of them seen just once; the ten biggest clones take up roughly 4%. Points on this clone: The antigen is unknown.

The V gene is TRBV27, the J gene TRBJ1-4; no clear D. The sequence was obtained from an adult with an advanced solid tumor such as melanoma, head and neck, liver or kidney cancer. The sequences come from CD4+ or CD8+ T cells sorted from blood, collected in a trial of the OX40 agonist ivuxolimab. The CDR3 is CASSELGTTNEKLFF. CDR3 DNA: TGTGCCAGCAGCGAGCTGGGTACAACTAATGAAAAACTGTTTTTT.